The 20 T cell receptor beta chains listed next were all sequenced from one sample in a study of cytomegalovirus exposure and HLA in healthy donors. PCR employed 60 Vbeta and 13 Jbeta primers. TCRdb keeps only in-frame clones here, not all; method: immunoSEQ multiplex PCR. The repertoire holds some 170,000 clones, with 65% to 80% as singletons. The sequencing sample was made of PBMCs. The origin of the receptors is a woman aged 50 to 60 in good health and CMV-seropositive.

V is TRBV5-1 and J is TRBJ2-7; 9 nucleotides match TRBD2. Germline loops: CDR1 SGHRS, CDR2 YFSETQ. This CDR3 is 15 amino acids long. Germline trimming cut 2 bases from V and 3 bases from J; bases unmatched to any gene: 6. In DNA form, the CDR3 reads TGCGCCAGCAGCTTTAGCGGGGGTCCAATCTACGAGCAGTACTTC. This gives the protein CASSFSGGPIYEQYF.

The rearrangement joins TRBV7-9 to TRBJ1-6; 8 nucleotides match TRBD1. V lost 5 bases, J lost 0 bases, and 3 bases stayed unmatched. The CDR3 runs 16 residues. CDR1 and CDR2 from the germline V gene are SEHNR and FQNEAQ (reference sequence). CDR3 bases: TGTGCCAGCAGCCGGACAGGGAGCTCCTATAATTCACCCCTCCACTTT. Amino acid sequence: CASSRTGSSYNSPLHF. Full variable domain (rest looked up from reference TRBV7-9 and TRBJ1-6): DTGVSQNPRHKITKRGQNVTFRCDPISEHNRLYWYRQTLGQGPEFLTYFQNEAQLEKSRLLSDRFSAERPKGSFSTLEIQRTEQGDSAMYLCASSRTGSSYNSPLHFGNGTRLTVT.

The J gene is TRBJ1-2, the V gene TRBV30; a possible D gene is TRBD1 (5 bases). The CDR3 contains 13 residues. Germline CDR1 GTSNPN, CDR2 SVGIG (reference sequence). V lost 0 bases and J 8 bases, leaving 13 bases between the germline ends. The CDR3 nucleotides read TGTGCCTGGAGTGTACCCCAGGGTTACGGCTACACCTTC. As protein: CAWSVPQGYGYTF.

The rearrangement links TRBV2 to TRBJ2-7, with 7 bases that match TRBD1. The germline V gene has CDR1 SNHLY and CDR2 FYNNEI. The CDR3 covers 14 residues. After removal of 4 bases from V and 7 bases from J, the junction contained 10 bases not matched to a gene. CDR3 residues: CASSGRQGRGEQYF. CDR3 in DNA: TGTGCCAGCAGTGGCAGACAGGGCCGTGGGGAGCAGTACTTC.

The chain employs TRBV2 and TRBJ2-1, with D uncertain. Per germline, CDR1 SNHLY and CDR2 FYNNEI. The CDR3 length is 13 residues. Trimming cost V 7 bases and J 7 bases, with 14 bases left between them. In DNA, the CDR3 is TGTGCCAGCATCACCTACCACGGGAATGAGCAGTTCTTC. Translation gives CASITYHGNEQFF.

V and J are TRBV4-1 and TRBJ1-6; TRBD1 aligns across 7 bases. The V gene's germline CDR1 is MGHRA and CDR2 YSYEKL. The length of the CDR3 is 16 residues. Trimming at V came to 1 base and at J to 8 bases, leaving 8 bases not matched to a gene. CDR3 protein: CASSQGNAQGYSPLHF. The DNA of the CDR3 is TGCGCCAGCAGCCAAGGCAATGCACAGGGGTATTCACCCCTCCACTTT.

CDR3 coding DNA: TGTGCCAGCAGCTCAGTCCGGGGGGATGAGCAGTTCTTC. This encodes CASSSVRGDEQFF. The rearrangement joins TRBV7-2 to TRBJ2-1; 7 bases line up with TRBD2. The CDR3 totals 13 residues. After removal of 4 bases from V and 8 bases from J, the junction contained 5 bases not matched to a gene. Germline-derived CDR1 and CDR2 are SGHTA and FQGNSA.

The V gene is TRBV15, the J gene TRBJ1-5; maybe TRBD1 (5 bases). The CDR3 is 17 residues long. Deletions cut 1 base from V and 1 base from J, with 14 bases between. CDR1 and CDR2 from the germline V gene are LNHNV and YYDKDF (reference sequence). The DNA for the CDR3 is TGTGCCACCAGCAGAGGTAGGAGACAGCAAAGCAATCAGCCCCAGCATTTT. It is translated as CATSRGRRQQSNQPQHF.

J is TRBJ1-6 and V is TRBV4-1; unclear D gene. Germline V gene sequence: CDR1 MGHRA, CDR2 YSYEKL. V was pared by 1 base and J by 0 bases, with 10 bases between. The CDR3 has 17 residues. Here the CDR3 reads CASSQVKESSYNSPLHF. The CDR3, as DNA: TGCGCCAGCAGCCAAGTGAAGGAGAGCTCCTATAATTCACCCCTCCACTTT.

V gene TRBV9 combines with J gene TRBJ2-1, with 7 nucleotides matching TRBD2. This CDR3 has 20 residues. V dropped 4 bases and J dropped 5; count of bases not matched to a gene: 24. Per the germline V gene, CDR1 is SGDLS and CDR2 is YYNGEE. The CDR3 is CASSPTFLIGSGGSDNEQFF. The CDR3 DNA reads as TGTGCCAGCAGCCCGACATTTCTTATCGGTTCCGGGGGGAGTGACAATGAGCAGTTCTTC.

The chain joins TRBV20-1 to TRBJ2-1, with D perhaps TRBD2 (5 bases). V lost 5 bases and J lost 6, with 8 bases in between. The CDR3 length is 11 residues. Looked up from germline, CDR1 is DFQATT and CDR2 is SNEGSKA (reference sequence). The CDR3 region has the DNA TGCAGTGCTGTACTAGTCAATGAGCAGTTCTTC. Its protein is CSAVLVNEQFF.

For the CDR3, the DNA is TGTGCCATCAGTGAGTCGGGGAGGGGCGAGCAGTACTTC. This gives the protein CAISESGRGEQYF. This chain connects TRBV10-3 to TRBJ2-7; 7 bases fit TRBD2. Trimming removed 0 bases from V and 6 bases from J; junction bases left unmatched: 2. This CDR3 is 13 amino acids long. The V gene's germline CDR1 is ENHRY and CDR2 SYGVKD.

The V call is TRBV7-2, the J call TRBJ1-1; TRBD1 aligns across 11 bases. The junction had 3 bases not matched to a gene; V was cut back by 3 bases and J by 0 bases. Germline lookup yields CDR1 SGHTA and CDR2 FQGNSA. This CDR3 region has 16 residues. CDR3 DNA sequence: TGTGCCAGCAGCTTCCGGACAGGGGGCATGAACACTGAAGCTTTCTTT. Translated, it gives CASSFRTGGMNTEAFF.

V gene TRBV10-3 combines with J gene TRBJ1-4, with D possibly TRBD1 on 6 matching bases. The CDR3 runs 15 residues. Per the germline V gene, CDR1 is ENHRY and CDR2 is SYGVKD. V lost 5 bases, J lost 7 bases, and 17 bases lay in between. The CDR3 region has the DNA TGTGCCATCAGTCAAGACAGGTCGGGTAGTGAAAAACTGTTTTTT. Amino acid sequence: CAISQDRSGSEKLFF.

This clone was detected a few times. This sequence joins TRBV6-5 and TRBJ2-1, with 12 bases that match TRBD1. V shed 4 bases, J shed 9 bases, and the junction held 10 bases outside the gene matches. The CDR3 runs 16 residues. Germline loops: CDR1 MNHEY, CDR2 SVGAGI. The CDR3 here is CASSLTLGQGAGEQFF. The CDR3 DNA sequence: TGTGCCAGCAGTTTAACCTTGGGACAGGGGGCCGGTGAGCAGTTCTTC.

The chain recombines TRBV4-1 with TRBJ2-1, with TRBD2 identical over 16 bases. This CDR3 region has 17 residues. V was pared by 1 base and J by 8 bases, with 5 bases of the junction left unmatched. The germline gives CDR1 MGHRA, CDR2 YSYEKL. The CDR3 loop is CASSQVGTSGGVYEQFF. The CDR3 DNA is TGCGCCAGCAGCCAAGTAGGGACTAGCGGGGGGGTATATGAGCAGTTCTTC.

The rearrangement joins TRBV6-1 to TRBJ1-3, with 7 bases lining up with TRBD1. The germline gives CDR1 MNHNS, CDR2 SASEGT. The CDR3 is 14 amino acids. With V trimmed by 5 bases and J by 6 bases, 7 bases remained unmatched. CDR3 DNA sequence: TGTGCCAGCAGTCGTGGACAGGACCTAAACACCATATATTTT. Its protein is CASSRGQDLNTIYF.

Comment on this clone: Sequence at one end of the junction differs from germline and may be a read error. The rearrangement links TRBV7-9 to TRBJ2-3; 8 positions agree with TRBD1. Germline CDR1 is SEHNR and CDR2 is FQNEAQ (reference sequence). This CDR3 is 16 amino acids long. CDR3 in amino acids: CSSSTQGATSTDTQYF. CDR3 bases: TGTTCCAGCAGTACTCAGGGGGCCACTAGCACAGATACGCAGTATTTT.

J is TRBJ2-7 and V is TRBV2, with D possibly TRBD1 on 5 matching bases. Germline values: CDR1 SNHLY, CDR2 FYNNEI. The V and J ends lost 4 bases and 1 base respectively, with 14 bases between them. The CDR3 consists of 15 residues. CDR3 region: CASSGQQGSSYEQYF. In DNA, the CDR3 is TGTGCCAGCAGTGGACAGCAGGGATCGTCCTACGAGCAGTACTTC.

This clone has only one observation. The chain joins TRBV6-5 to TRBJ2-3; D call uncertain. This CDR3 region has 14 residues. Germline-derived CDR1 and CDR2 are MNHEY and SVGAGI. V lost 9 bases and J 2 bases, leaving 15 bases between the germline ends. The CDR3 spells CASSQFHNTDTQYF. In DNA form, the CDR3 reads TGTGCCAGTTCCCAGTTCCATAACACAGATACGCAGTATTTT.